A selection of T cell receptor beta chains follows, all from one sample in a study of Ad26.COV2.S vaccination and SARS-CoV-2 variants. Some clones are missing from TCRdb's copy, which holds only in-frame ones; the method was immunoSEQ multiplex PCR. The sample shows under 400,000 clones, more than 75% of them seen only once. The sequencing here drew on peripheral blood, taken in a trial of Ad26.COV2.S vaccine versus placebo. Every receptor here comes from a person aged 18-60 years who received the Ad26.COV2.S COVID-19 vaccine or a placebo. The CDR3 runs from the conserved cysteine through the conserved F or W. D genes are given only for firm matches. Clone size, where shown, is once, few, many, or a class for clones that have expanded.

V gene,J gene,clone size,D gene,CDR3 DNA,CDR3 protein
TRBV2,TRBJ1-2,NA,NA,TGTGCCAGCAGTGAAAGTGTAGGGGTCTATGGCTACACCTTC,CASSESVGVYGYTF
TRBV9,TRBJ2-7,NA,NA,TGTGCCAGCAGTCCTACTATTGGTTCCTACGAGCAGTACTTC,CASSPTIGSYEQYF
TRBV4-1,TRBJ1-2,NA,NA,TGCGCCAGCAGCTACGAGTCTCGGACTCCTGATGGCTACACCTTC,CASSYESRTPDGYTF
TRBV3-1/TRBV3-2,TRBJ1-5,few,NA,TGTGCCAGCAGCCCAGAGTCCGGACCTAATCAGCCCCAGCATTTT,CASSPESGPNQPQHF
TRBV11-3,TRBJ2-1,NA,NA,TGTGCCAGCAGCTTAAGGGGGGCCCCCGGGGGTGAGCAGTTCTTC,CASSLRGAPGGEQFF
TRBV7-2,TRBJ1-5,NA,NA,TGTGCCAGCAGCTTAGGAGCGGGCAATCAGCCCCAGCATTTT,CASSLGAGNQPQHF
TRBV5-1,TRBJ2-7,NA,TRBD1,TGCGCCAGCAGCCCCAGGGACAGGCGACCTAACTCCTACGAGCAGTACTTC,CASSPRDRRPNSYEQYF
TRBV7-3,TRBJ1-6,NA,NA,TGTGCCAGCAGCCCCAAACCTCTGACCCTGGGTGGATATAATTCACCCCTCCACTTT,CASSPKPLTLGGYNSPLHF
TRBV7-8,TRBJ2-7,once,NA,TGTGCCAGCAGCTTAGCAAGGGTGGGCAGGACCTACGAGCAGTACTTC,CASSLARVGRTYEQYF
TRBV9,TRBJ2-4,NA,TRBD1,TGTGCCAGCAGCGCCAGGGGGCGCGGGGACATTCAGTACTTC,CASSARGRGDIQYF
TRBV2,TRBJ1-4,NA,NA,TGTGCCAGCAGTGAAGGGGGGGGTCGGAGGGAAAAACTGTTTTTT,CASSEGGGRREKLFF
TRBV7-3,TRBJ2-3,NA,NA,TGTGCCAGCAGCTTAAACGACGGGGTGGTCACAGATACGCAGTATTTT,CASSLNDGVVTDTQYF
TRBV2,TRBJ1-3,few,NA,TGTGCCAGCAGAGTATCCCGGACGTTTCTTTCTGGAAACACCATATATTTT,CASRVSRTFLSGNTIYF
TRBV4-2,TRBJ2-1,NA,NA,TGTGCCAGCAGCCAAGACTGGGGAGCCCCCCCCCTCAATGAGCAGTTCTTC,CASSQDWGAPPLNEQFF
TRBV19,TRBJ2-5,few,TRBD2,TGTGCCAGTAGTATGACTAGCGGGGGACAAGAGACCCAGTACTTC,CASSMTSGGQETQYF
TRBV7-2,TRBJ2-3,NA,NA,TGTGCCAGCAGCGACCTGGACAGTGGAGATACGCAGTATTTT,CASSDLDSGDTQYF
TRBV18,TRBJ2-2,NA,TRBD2,TGTGCCAGCTGGATGAGAGCGGGGAGGAACACCGGGGAGCTGTTTTTT,CASWMRAGRNTGELFF
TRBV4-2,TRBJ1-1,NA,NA,TGTGCCAGCAGCCACGCAGGGGTGAACACTGAAGCTTTCTTT,CASSHAGVNTEAFF
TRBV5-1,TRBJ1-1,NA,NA,TGCGCCAGCAGCTCATCGGCACCAACCTCCCCGGCTTTCTTT,CASSSSAPTSPAFF
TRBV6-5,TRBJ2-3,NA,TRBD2,TGTGCCAGCAGTTACCGGGGGGGGAGCTCGGATACGCAGTATTTT,CASSYRGGSSDTQYF
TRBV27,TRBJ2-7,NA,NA,TGTGCCAGCAGTTCTTCCTACGAGCAGTACTTC,CASSSSYEQYF
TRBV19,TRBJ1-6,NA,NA,TGTGCCAGTAGTATAAACGAGGACCGAACCCTCCACTTT,CASSINEDRTLHF
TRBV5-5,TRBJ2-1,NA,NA,TGTGCCAGCAGCTTGGCCTTTAGCGGATCTTACAATGAGCAGTTCTTC,CASSLAFSGSYNEQFF
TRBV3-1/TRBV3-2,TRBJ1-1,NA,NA,TGTGCCAGCAGCCCCCCGGCGGTGAACACTGAAGCTTTCTTT,CASSPPAVNTEAFF
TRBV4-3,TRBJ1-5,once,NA,TGCGCCAGCAGCCAAGATCGCAGAAGTAGCAATCAGCCCCAGCATTTT,CASSQDRRSSNQPQHF
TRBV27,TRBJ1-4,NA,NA,TGTGCCAGCAGTTTATCAAATACGGGTCGGGAAAAACTGTTTTTT,CASSLSNTGREKLFF
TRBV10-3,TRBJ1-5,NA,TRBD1,TGTGCCATCAGTGCGGGACAGAGCAATCAGCCCCAGCATTTT,CAISAGQSNQPQHF
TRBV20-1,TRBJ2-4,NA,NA,TGCAGTGCTTCCCCTAGGGACATTCAGTACTTC,CSASPRDIQYF
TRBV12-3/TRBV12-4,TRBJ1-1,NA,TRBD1,TGTGCCAGCAGTTCAGGGGGCACTGAAGCTTTCTTT,CASSSGGTEAFF
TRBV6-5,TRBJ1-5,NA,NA,TGTGCCAGCAGTTATTCCCCGGGGTACAATCAGCCCCAGCATTTT,CASSYSPGYNQPQHF
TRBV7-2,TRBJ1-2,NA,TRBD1,TGTGCCAGCAGCTTAGCTGGACAGGACTATGGCTACACCTTC,CASSLAGQDYGYTF
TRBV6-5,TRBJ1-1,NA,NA,TGTGCCAGCCTGACAGGATGGAACACTGAAGCTTTCTTT,CASLTGWNTEAFF
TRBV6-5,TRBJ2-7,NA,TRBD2,TGTGCCAGCAGTCCCAGCGGGGGGGGCGCGTTCGAGCAGTACTTC,CASSPSGGGAFEQYF
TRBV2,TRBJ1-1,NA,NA,TGTGCCAGCAGTCCCCACAGGCGGGGAGATCACGAAGCTTTCTTT,CASSPHRRGDHEAFF
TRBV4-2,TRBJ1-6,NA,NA,TGTGCCAGCAGCCAAGAACCGAGGTTTACCCTCCACTTT,CASSQEPRFTLHF
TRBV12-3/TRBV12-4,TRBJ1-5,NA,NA,TGTGCCAGCAGTTTGGAAGCTCGGCCCCAGCATTTT,CASSLEARPQHF
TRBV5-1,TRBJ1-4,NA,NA,TGCGCCAGCAGCTTGGGGGTTCCACTTGCCACAACTAATGAAAAACTGTTTTTT,CASSLGVPLATTNEKLFF
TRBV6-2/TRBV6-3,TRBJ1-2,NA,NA,TGTGCCAGCAGTTATTCCGTCAACTATGGCTACACCTTC,CASSYSVNYGYTF
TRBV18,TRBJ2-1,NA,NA,TGTGCCAGCTCACCAGAGACCTCAGGTCCCTACAATGAGCAGTTCTTC,CASSPETSGPYNEQFF
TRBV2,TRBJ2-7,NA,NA,TGTGCCAGCAGTGCCGACAGGTCCTACGAGCAGTACTTC,CASSADRSYEQYF
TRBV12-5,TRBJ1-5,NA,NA,TGTGCTAGCAAGACCAGCCCGGGAGATCAGCCCCAGCATTTT,CASKTSPGDQPQHF
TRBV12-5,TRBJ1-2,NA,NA,TGTGCTAGTGGTTTGGGGACAGCGGGCTACACCTTC,CASGLGTAGYTF
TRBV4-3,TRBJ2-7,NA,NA,TGCGCCAGCAGCCAAGATTCGGAGAGTTACGAGCAGTACTTC,CASSQDSESYEQYF
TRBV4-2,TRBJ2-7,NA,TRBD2,TGTGCCAGCAGCCAAGTCGGTACGCGGGGGGATGAATACGAGCAGTACTTC,CASSQVGTRGDEYEQYF
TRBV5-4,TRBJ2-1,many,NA,TGTGCCGTAAACACGAGGGGTTCCTACAATGAGCAGTTCTTC,CAVNTRGSYNEQFF
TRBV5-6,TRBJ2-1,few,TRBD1,TGTGCCAGCAGCCGGGGACAGGGGGAACACAATGAGCAGTTCTTC,CASSRGQGEHNEQFF
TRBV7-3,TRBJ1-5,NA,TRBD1,TGTGCCAGCAGCTTAGCAGGGGGAAGCAATCAGCCCCAGCATTTT,CASSLAGGSNQPQHF
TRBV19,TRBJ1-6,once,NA,TGTGCCAGTAGTGTCAACAGGGACCCTAATTCACCCCTCCACTTT,CASSVNRDPNSPLHF
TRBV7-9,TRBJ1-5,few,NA,TGTGCCAGCAGCTTAGGGGGACATCAGCCCCAGCATTTT,CASSLGGHQPQHF
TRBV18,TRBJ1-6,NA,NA,TGTGCCAGCTCACCAAACGCGGGGGATAATTCACCCCTCCACTTT,CASSPNAGDNSPLHF
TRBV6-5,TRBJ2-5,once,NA,TGTGCCAGCAGTTACTCCCGGGGCGTGGGGGAGACCCAGTACTTC,CASSYSRGVGETQYF
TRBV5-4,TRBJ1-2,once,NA,TGTGCCAGCAGCTTGGAACAGCTCTATGGCTACACCTTC,CASSLEQLYGYTF
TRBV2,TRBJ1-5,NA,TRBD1,TGTGCCAGCAGGGAACTGGGGCAGGGGGTCAATCAGCCCCAGCATTTT,CASRELGQGVNQPQHF
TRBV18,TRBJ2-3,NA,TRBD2,TGTGCCAGCTCACCACCGGGAGGGGACCTCACAGATACGCAGTATTTT,CASSPPGGDLTDTQYF
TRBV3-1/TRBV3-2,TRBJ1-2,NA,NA,TGTGCCAGCAGCCAAGCTTTAGGGGGGTATGGCTACACCTTC,CASSQALGGYGYTF
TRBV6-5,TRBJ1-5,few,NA,TGTGCCAGCAGGGCCCCTAATCAGCCCCAGCATTTT,CASRAPNQPQHF
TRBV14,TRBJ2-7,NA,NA,TGTGCCAGCAGCCGACAGCTATCCGAGCAGTACTTC,CASSRQLSEQYF
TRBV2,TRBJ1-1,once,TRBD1,TGTGCCAGCAGTCTCAGGGGGCCGTCCACTGAAGCTTTCTTT,CASSLRGPSTEAFF